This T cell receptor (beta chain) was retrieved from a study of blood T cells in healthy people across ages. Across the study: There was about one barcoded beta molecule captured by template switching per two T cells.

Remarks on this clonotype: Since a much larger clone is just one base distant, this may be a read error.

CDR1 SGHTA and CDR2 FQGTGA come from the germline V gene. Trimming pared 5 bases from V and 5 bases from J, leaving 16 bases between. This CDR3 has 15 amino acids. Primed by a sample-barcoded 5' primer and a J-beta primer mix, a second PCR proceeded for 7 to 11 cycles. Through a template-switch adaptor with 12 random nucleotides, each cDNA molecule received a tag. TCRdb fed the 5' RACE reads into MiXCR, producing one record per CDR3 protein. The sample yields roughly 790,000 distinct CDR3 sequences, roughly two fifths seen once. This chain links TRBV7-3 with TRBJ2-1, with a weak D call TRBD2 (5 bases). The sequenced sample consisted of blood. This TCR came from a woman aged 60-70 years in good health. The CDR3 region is CASSVNAGSHNEQFF. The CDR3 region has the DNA TGTGCCAGCAGCGTGAACGCGGGTAGTCACAATGAGCAGTTCTTC.